This TCR beta chain comes out of a study of blood T cell repertoires in COVID-19. At the level of the study: Spain, Italy and the United States supplied samples that represented acute and convalescent COVID-19. Sources were T cells, B-cell-depleted T cells, or PBMCs; the material itself was cDNA or gDNA.

Seattle patient enrollment occurred during active infection, with longitudinal follow-up thereafter. Some clones are missing from TCRdb's copy, which holds only in-frame ones; the method was immunoSEQ multiplex PCR. The sample consists of about 160,000 clones, 80% to 90% of them appearing once. This TCR came from a man between 18 and 35 years old with COVID-19, enrolled during active disease. Sequencing used peripheral blood.

CDR3 loop: CASSLVRPGRYGYTF. As DNA, the CDR3 is TGTGCCAGCAGCTTAGTTAGACCCGGGAGGTATGGCTACACCTTC. The genes are TRBV11-2 and TRBJ1-2; no reliable D call. Per germline, CDR1 SGHAT and CDR2 FQNNGV. The CDR3 extends over 15 amino acids. V dropped 1 base and J dropped 5 bases, with 14 bases sitting between them.